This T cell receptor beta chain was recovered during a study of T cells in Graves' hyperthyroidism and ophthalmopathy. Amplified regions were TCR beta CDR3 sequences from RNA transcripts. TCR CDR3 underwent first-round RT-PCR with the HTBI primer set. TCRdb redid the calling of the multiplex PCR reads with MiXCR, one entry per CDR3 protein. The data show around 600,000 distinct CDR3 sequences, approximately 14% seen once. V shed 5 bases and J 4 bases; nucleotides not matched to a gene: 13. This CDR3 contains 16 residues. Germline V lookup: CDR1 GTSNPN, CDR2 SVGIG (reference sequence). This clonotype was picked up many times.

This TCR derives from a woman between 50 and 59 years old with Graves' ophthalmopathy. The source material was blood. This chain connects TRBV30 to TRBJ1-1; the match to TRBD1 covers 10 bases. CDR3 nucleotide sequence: TGTGCCTGGTATTTGAGGCGGGACAGGGGAGGCACTGAAGCTTTCTTT. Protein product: CAWYLRRDRGGTEAFF.